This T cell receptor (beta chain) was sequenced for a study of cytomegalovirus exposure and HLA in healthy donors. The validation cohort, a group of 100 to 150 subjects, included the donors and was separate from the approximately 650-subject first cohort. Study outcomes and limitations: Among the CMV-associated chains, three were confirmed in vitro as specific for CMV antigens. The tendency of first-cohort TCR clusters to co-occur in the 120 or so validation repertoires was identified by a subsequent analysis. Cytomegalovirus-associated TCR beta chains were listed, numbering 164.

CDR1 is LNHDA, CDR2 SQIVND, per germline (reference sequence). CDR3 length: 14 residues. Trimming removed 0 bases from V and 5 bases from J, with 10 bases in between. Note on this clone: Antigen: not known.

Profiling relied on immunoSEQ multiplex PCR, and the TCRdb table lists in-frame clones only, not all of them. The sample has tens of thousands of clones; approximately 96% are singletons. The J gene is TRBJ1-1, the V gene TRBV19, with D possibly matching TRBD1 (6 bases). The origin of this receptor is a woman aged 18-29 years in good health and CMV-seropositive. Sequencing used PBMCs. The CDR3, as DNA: TGTGCCAGTAGTATAGAGGTGGGGGCGACTGAAGCTTTCTTT. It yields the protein CASSIEVGATEAFF.